Here is one TCR beta chain with its context. The antigen is undetermined. The entry originates in a study of T cell responses to AZD1222 COVID-19 vaccine. Germline values: CDR1 SQVTM, CDR2 ANQGSEA. V lost 3 bases, J lost 3 bases, and 11 bases lay in between. The CDR3 loop spans 13 amino acids. Study-wide results and limits: Compared with day 0, the breadth and depth of the Spike-specific TCR repertoire rose significantly after two doses of AZD1222.

Measured with immunoSEQ multiplex PCR; TCRdb has only the in-frame clones, and not every one. The sample has roughly 180,000 clones, 85% to 90% seen once; the top ten hold about 0.49%. The receptor comes from an adult in good health. Here the sequenced sample was peripheral blood, taken on day 0 of AZD1222 vaccination. V gene TRBV29-1 combines with J gene TRBJ1-1; D is undetermined. CDR3 nucleotide sequence: TGCAGCGTTGAGAAAGACGAGTACACTGAAGCTTTCTTT. Translated, it gives CSVEKDEYTEAFF.